The T cell receptor beta chain described here comes from a study of T cell clones after liver transplantation. Here immunoSEQ multiplex PCR was the method, and the copy in TCRdb shows in-frame clones only, minus some. The sample lists tens of thousands of clones, roughly 71% occurring once. Per the germline V gene, CDR1 is SNHLY and CDR2 is FYNNEI. CDR3 size: 13 residues. V was cut by 6 bases and J by 4 bases, with 12 bases left in between. The origin of this receptor is a human patient who received a liver transplant. T cells may partly derive from the graft donor. The rearrangement links TRBV2 to TRBJ1-1, with D unclear. The sequences come from CD4+ T cells from blood, collected at the 22-month timepoint. CDR3 in amino acids: CASSARLSTEAFF. The DNA for the CDR3 is TGTGCCAGCAGCGCAAGGTTGTCCACTGAAGCTTTCTTT.